This entry lists 30 T cell receptor beta chains sequenced from one sample in a study of cytomegalovirus exposure and HLA in healthy donors. Primers for the PCR totalled 60 Vbeta and 13 Jbeta. Clones were sequenced by immunoSEQ multiplex PCR, and TCRdb holds only the in-frame ones, with some missing. The repertoire holds 93,000 or so clones, with under 85% as singletons. Sequencing was carried out using PBMCs. The source is a man aged 45 to 65 in good health and CMV-seropositive.

This clone was observed a few times. This chain joins TRBV2 and TRBJ1-1, with TRBD1 identical over 8 bases. This CDR3 spans 14 amino acids. The trim removed 6 bases at V and 1 base at J, leaving 4 bases unmatched. Germline-derived CDR1 and CDR2 are SNHLY and FYNNEI. The CDR3 region is CASREGQANTEAFF. The DNA of the CDR3 is TGTGCCAGCAGAGAGGGACAGGCGAACACTGAAGCTTTCTTT.

This clone was picked up a small number of times. This chain links TRBV27 with TRBJ1-4, with 12 bases lining up with TRBD1. The CDR3 length is 19 residues. CDR1 is MNHEY and CDR2 is SMNVEV in the germline V gene (reference sequence). Losses at the gene ends were 0 bases for V and 0 bases for J; bases not matched to a gene: 5. The chain's CDR3 is CASSLSPGTGGTTNEKLFF. CDR3 coding DNA: TGTGCCAGCAGTTTATCGCCCGGGACAGGGGGCACAACTAATGAAAAACTGTTTTTT. The variable domain in full, completed from reference TRBV27 and TRBJ1-4, reads EAQVTQNPRYLITVTGKKLTVTCSQNMNHEYMSWYRQDPGLGLRQIYYSMNVEVTDKGDVPEGYKVSRKEKRNFPLILESPSPNQTSLYFCASSLSPGTGGTTNEKLFFGSGTQLSVL.

The chain uses TRBV28 and TRBJ2-1; no definite D call. Between the trimmed V and J ends, which lost 5 bases and 5 bases, there was a span of 10 bases. Germline V gene data show CDR1 as MDHEN and CDR2 as SYDVKM. This CDR3 spans 13 amino acids. CDR3 nucleotides: TGTGCCAGCAGTACAACTATGAACAATGAGCAGTTCTTC. Protein sequence: CASSTTMNNEQFF.

The V and J genes are TRBV7-9 and TRBJ2-5; 9 nucleotides line up with TRBD2. Germline-derived CDR1 and CDR2 are SEHNR and FQNEAQ (reference sequence). This CDR3 is built from 16 residues. V was pared by 6 bases and J by 3 bases, with 11 bases of the junction left unmatched. CDR3 nucleotides: TGTGCCAGCAGTTTCCAAAGTAGCGGGAGAGAAGAGACCCAGTACTTC. This encodes CASSFQSSGREETQYF.

This chain connects TRBV9 to TRBJ2-2, with 8 bases fitting TRBD2. The V and J ends lost 5 bases and 4 bases, in that order; junction bases with no gene match: 7. The length of the CDR3 is 15 residues. Germline V gene lookup returns CDR1 SGDLS and CDR2 YYNGEE. The CDR3 DNA follows: TGTGCCAGCAGTTTCAGCGGGAGTGGCACCGGGGAGCTGTTTTTT. As protein: CASSFSGSGTGELFF.

This rearrangement joins TRBV18 to TRBJ2-1; 8 bases are a match to TRBD2. This CDR3 region has 16 residues. Germline values: CDR1 KGHSH, CDR2 LQKENI. Losses at the gene ends were 2 bases for V and 0 bases for J; bases not matched to a gene: 3. The CDR3 sequence is CASSPASGPSYNEQFF. CDR3 DNA: TGTGCCAGCTCACCAGCTAGCGGGCCCTCCTACAATGAGCAGTTCTTC. Supplemented by reference TRBV18 and TRBJ2-1, the full variable domain reads NAGVMQNPRHLVRRRGQEARLRCSPMKGHSHVYWYRQLPEEGLKFMVYLQKENIIDESGMPKERFSAEFPKEGPSILRIQQVVRGDSAAYFCASSPASGPSYNEQFFGPGTRLTVL.

This chain uses TRBV27 with TRBJ2-3; D unresolved. Germline V lookup: CDR1 MNHEY, CDR2 SMNVEV (reference sequence). This CDR3 is 15 amino acids long. The V end was cut by 6 bases, the J end by 3 bases, with 16 bases between. The CDR3: CASSTTPYKTDTQYF. Here the CDR3 DNA reads TGTGCCAGCAGCACCACCCCCTATAAGACAGATACGCAGTATTTT.

The CDR3 nucleotides read TGTGCCTGGAAGGGGGTCAAATACTACGAGCAGTACTTC. It is translated as CAWKGVKYYEQYF. This sequence joins TRBV30 and TRBJ2-7; D might be TRBD1 (6 bases). Germline-derived CDR1 and CDR2 are GTSNPN and SVGIG (reference sequence). The length of the CDR3 is 13 residues. V dropped 4 bases and J dropped 3 bases, with 13 bases sitting between them.

The CDR3 loop reads CASRSPGLRADEQFF. CDR3 in DNA: TGTGCCAGCAGGTCTCCGGGACTCCGGGCGGATGAGCAGTTCTTC. The chain combines TRBV28 with TRBJ2-1, with D possibly TRBD2 on 6 matching bases. Germline CDR1 is MDHEN and CDR2 is SYDVKM. The CDR3 has 15 amino acids. Between the trimmed V and J ends, which lost 6 bases and 8 bases, there was a span of 20 bases.

This chain connects TRBV6-6 to TRBJ2-2; no reliable D call. V lost 7 bases to trimming and J lost 0 bases, with 9 bases between them. This CDR3 is 14 amino acids long. CDR1 and CDR2 from the germline V gene are MNHNY and SVGAGI (reference sequence). CDR3 in amino acids: CASTLGTNTGELFF. DNA of the CDR3: TGTGCCAGCACCCTGGGCACGAACACCGGGGAGCTGTTTTTT.

This clone was seen just once. V usage is TRBV19 and J usage is TRBJ2-2; 9 bases agree with TRBD2. Germline values: CDR1 LNHDA, CDR2 SQIVND (reference sequence). The CDR3 length is 16 residues. The V gene end was trimmed by 5 bases and the J gene end by 4 bases; junction bases not matched to a gene: 8. The CDR3 reads CASSRTGTSITGELFF. As DNA, the CDR3 is TGTGCCAGTAGTCGAACCGGGACTAGCATCACCGGGGAGCTGTTTTTT. Full variable domain (rest looked up from reference TRBV19 and TRBJ2-2): DGGITQSPKYLFRKEGQNVTLSCEQNLNHDAMYWYRQDPGQGLRLIYYSQIVNDFQKGDIAEGYSVSREKKESFPLTVTSAQKNPTAFYLCASSRTGTSITGELFFGEGSRLTVL.

The gene calls are TRBV27 and TRBJ2-7, with D unresolved. Germline V gene lookup returns CDR1 MNHEY and CDR2 SMNVEV (reference sequence). V was clipped by 6 bases and J by 3 bases, with 15 bases between them. The CDR3 is made up of 14 amino acids. The DNA of the CDR3 is TGTGCCAGCAGCTCCTCGTTAGTTTTCTACGAGCAGTACTTC. It yields the protein CASSSSLVFYEQYF.

The genes are TRBV5-1 and TRBJ1-6; 7 bases line up with TRBD1. Per the germline V gene, CDR1 is SGHRS and CDR2 is YFSETQ. The V gene end was trimmed by 4 bases and the J gene end by 7 bases; junction bases not matched to a gene: 11. CDR3 length: 16 residues. The CDR3 spells CASSPIPGTENSPLHF. The CDR3 DNA is TGCGCCAGCAGCCCCATTCCTGGGACAGAAAATTCACCCCTCCACTTT.

V and J are TRBV2 and TRBJ1-5; no firm D call. The germline V and J ends were trimmed by 1 base and 11 bases, with 12 bases remaining between them. The CDR3 runs to 13 residues. Germline V lookup: CDR1 SNHLY, CDR2 FYNNEI. CDR3 coding DNA: TGTGCCAGCAGTGAAGTAGGGTCCGGGACCCAGCATTTT. It specifies CASSEVGSGTQHF.

This clone is deemed medium-sized. J is TRBJ2-7 and V is TRBV19; possible D gene TRBD2, 5 bases. The germline V gene encodes CDR1 LNHDA and CDR2 SQIVND (reference sequence). V dropped 1 base and J dropped 2 bases, with 12 bases sitting between them. The CDR3 extends over 15 amino acids. CDR3 sequence: CASSIVGAVTYEQYF. The CDR3 DNA reads as TGTGCCAGTAGTATAGTCGGAGCGGTGACCTACGAGCAGTACTTC. The variable domain in full, with the rest retrieved from reference TRBV19 and TRBJ2-7, is DGGITQSPKYLFRKEGQNVTLSCEQNLNHDAMYWYRQDPGQGLRLIYYSQIVNDFQKGDIAEGYSVSREKKESFPLTVTSAQKNPTAFYLCASSIVGAVTYEQYFGPGTRLTVT.

The chain recombines TRBV5-4 with TRBJ1-2; 8 bases line up with TRBD1. V was clipped by 0 bases and J by 4 bases; unmatched bases: 8. Germline assignment: CDR1 SGHNT and CDR2 YYREEE (reference sequence). This CDR3 is 16 amino acids long. The CDR3 reads CASSLARDRTSYGYTF. The CDR3 bases are TGTGCCAGCAGCTTGGCCCGGGACAGGACCTCCTATGGCTACACCTTC.

This clone has more than one count but fewer than ten. The V gene is TRBV5-1, the J gene TRBJ2-1; 7 nucleotides line up with TRBD2. V was pared by 0 bases and J by 3 bases, with 9 bases of the junction left unmatched. The germline CDR1 and CDR2 sequences are SGHRS and YFSETQ. The CDR3 totals 17 residues. CDR3 DNA: TGCGCCAGCAGCTTGGCAACGGGGGGTGGGATCTACAATGAGCAGTTCTTC. This codes for CASSLATGGGIYNEQFF.

The chain has TRBV9 and TRBJ2-2; D not resolved. Per germline, CDR1 SGDLS and CDR2 YYNGEE. The CDR3 is 12 amino acids. The V gene lost 0 bases and the J gene lost 7 bases, with 4 bases spanning the gap. The CDR3 here is CASSVVNGELFF. CDR3 coding DNA: TGTGCCAGCAGCGTAGTAAACGGGGAGCTGTTTTTT. Based on the CDR3 plus reference TRBV9 and TRBJ2-2, the full variable domain is DSGVTQTPKHLITATGQRVTLRCSPRSGDLSVYWYQQSLDQGLQFLIQYYNGEERAKGNILERFSAQQFPDLHSELNLSSLELGDSALYFCASSVVNGELFFGEGSRLTVL.

V gene TRBV5-1 combines with J gene TRBJ2-5, with D perhaps matching TRBD2 (6 bases). The V and J ends lost 1 base and 6 bases respectively, with 13 bases between them. This CDR3 spans 14 amino acids. Germline values: CDR1 SGHRS, CDR2 YFSETQ. CDR3 region: CASSLFGSGQTQYF. In DNA form, the CDR3 reads TGCGCCAGCAGCTTGTTCGGGAGTGGGCAGACCCAGTACTTC.

The V gene is TRBV6-5, the J gene TRBJ2-7, with 8 bases matching TRBD1. Germline values: CDR1 MNHEY, CDR2 SVGAGI. V was pared by 4 bases and J by 5 bases, with 4 bases of the junction left unmatched. CDR3 length equals 13 residues. The CDR3 DNA sequence: TGTGCCAGCAGTTCGGACAGGGTTAACGAGCAGTACTTC. As protein: CASSSDRVNEQYF.

The chain links TRBV18 to TRBJ1-2; TRBD1 matches at 8 bases. The germline V gene has CDR1 KGHSH and CDR2 LQKENI. The CDR3 is made up of 16 amino acids. V gave up 3 bases and J gave up 4 bases; unmatched junction bases: 10. As DNA, the CDR3 is TGTGCCAGCTCACCGACAGGGGTCTCGATCTCCTATGGCTACACCTTC. Its translation: CASSPTGVSISYGYTF.

This chain joins TRBV7-6 and TRBJ2-7; 8 bases line up with TRBD1. The CDR3 is 14 residues long. Germline assignment: CDR1 SGHVS and CDR2 FNYEAQ. Unmatched junction bases numbered 9, after V lost 5 bases and J lost 6 bases. DNA for the CDR3: TGTGCCAGCAGCCCTGGACAGGGAAGTAGCGAGCAGTACTTC. The encoded protein is CASSPGQGSSEQYF.

A single count supports this clone. The V gene is TRBV18, the J gene TRBJ1-1; D call uncertain. The germline CDR1 and CDR2 sequences are KGHSH and LQKENI. V lost 3 bases and J lost 5, with 13 bases in between. CDR3 length: 14 residues. CDR3 in DNA: TGTGCCAGCTCACCCGGAACCAGGTGGACTGAAGCTTTCTTT. Translated, it gives CASSPGTRWTEAFF.

The genes are TRBV19 and TRBJ2-2; possibly TRBD1 for D (6 bases). This CDR3 comprises 15 residues. V was cut by 3 bases and J by 8 bases, with 16 bases left in between. Germline lookup yields CDR1 LNHDA and CDR2 SQIVND (reference sequence). The CDR3 is CASSMDRTPWGELFF. For the CDR3, the DNA is TGTGCCAGTAGTATGGACAGAACGCCGTGGGGGGAGCTGTTTTTT.

V gene TRBV6-1 combines with J gene TRBJ1-2; 7 bases line up with TRBD1. The CDR3 is made up of 16 amino acids. J gave up 2 bases and V 4 bases, and 10 bases lay outside the gene matches. CDR1 is MNHNS, CDR2 SASEGT, per germline. The CDR3 protein is CASSVSRGYENYGYTF. CDR3 sequence (DNA): TGTGCCAGCAGTGTAAGCAGGGGGTATGAGAACTATGGCTACACCTTC.

V is TRBV27 and J is TRBJ2-7; possibly TRBD2 for D (5 bases). Trimming left V 5 bases short and J 2 bases short, with 13 bases between. CDR1 and CDR2 from the germline V gene are MNHEY and SMNVEV (reference sequence). This CDR3 contains 14 residues. The CDR3 here is CASSRSRGAYEQYF. The CDR3 DNA follows: TGTGCCAGCAGTCGGTCCCGGGGTGCCTACGAGCAGTACTTC.

In regard to this clone: Other DNA sequences in this sample translate to the same CDR3. The rearrangement joins TRBV19 to TRBJ2-7; possible D gene TRBD2, 5 bases. The germline gives CDR1 LNHDA, CDR2 SQIVND (reference sequence). The V end lost 5 bases, the J end lost 4 bases, and 9 bases lay between the germline ends. CDR3 length: 12 amino acids. The CDR3 reads CASSLPGYEQYF. The CDR3 nucleotides read TGTGCCAGTAGTCTCCCGGGATACGAGCAGTACTTC.

The chain uses TRBV6-1 and TRBJ2-3; 9 positions agree with TRBD2. Germline V lookup: CDR1 MNHNS, CDR2 SASEGT. V was pared by 2 bases and J by 4 bases, with 4 bases of the junction left unmatched. The CDR3 totals 15 residues. The CDR3 sequence: CASSESAGGADTQYF. The CDR3 coding sequence is TGTGCCAGCAGTGAATCCGCGGGAGGGGCAGATACGCAGTATTTT.

About this clone itself: This CDR3 is also generated by other DNA sequences in the sample. The chain carries TRBV30 and TRBJ2-3; TRBD2 matches 9 bases. Looked up from germline, CDR1 is GTSNPN and CDR2 is SVGIG (reference sequence). Trimming took 3 bases from V and 2 from J; bases not matched to a gene: 3. This CDR3 spans 14 amino acids. The CDR3 loop is CAWSASGTTDTQYF. The CDR3 DNA sequence: TGTGCCTGGAGCGCTAGCGGGACCACAGATACGCAGTATTTT.

The chain couples TRBV9 to TRBJ2-1; 9 bases fit TRBD1. This CDR3 has 16 residues. Germline V CDR1 and CDR2: SGDLS, YYNGEE. Trimming cost V 4 bases and J 8 bases; bases outside gene matches: 13. DNA of the CDR3: TGTGCCAGCAGCCCATCTCACAGGGGGCGTTACGATGAGCAGTTCTTC. Amino acids: CASSPSHRGRYDEQFF.